The clone carrying this TCR beta chain occurred once. This sample stems from a study of blood T cell repertoires in COVID-19. About the research overall: Sample material is recorded as cDNA or gDNA derived from T cells, B-cell-depleted T cells, or PBMCs.

TCRdb keeps only in-frame clones here, not all; method: immunoSEQ multiplex PCR. The sample shows 300,000 to 400,000 clones, about 82% of them seen only once. Sequences were obtained from peripheral blood. The TCR originated in a human donor in a cohort sampled during active COVID-19.

For the CDR3, the DNA is TGCGCCAGCAGCACGACAGGGGACACTGAAGCTTTCTTT. It codes for CASSTTGDTEAFF. The chain joins TRBV5-1 to TRBJ1-1; 8 positions agree with TRBD1. CDR1 SGHRS and CDR2 YFSETQ come from the germline V gene. The CDR3 extends over 13 amino acids. V lost 4 bases, J lost 3 bases, and 2 bases stayed unmatched.